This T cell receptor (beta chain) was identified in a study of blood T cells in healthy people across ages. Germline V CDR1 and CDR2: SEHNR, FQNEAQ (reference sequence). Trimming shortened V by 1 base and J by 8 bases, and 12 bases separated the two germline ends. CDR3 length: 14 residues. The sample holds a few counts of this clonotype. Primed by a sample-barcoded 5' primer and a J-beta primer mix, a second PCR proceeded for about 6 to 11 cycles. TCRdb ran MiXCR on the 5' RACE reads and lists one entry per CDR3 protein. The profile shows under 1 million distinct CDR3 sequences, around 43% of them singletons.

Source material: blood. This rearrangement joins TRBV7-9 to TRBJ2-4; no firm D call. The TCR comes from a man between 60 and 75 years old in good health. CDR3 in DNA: TGTGCCAGCAGCTTAGGGCAGGCTGGAGACATTCAGTACTTC. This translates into CASSLGQAGDIQYF.